This TCR beta chain derives from a study of T cell responses to AZD1222 COVID-19 vaccine (TCRdb year 2021). With respect to the entire study: AZD1222 recipients with second doses at about 4 weeks or about 12 weeks were pooled, because spike-specific TCR depth and breadth did not differ between schedules. A total of over 230 trial participants underwent TCR sequencing, of whom nearly 210 received two doses of AZD1222 and about 25 received two doses of the MenACWY control vaccine. Enrollment into the trials was organized by age into subgroups of 18-55, 56-69 and 70-plus years, and those subgroups contained around 150, 28 and 57 TCR-sequenced participants, respectively.

Concerning this clone: Its antigen remains unidentified. No per-base quality is available; no much larger clone lies one base away.

The time point tag for this specimen amounts to: baseline before first vaccination. Samples from vaccinated people were obtained from the UK trials COV001 and COV002, which included a single-blind randomized controlled phase 2/3 trial of AZD1222 (ChAdOx1 nCoV-19) in healthy adults. For TCRbeta chain sequencing, PBMC samples were collected from trial participants at day 0 and at day 28 after the second dose. CDR1 and CDR2 are drawn from the germline V gene: SGHVS, FQNEAQ. The cysteine opens and the phenylalanine closes a CDR3 of 17 amino acids. The read is trimmed to its CDR3 DNA, 51 bases read in frame from base 1. V is trimmed back by 1 base and J by 5 bases, and the junction contains 6 bases that no gene match accounts for. The full study reports these points: In the small 56-69-year group, the increase in depth fell short of significance, most likely because of low power. Participants were mostly white British and included more females than males, and it was suggested by the authors that clonal diversity may have been underestimated. Only a handful of AZD1222 recipients were SARS-CoV-2 seropositive at baseline, limiting conclusions about previously exposed vaccinees. Reportedly, almost half of the unique spike-specific TCRs recognized epitopes lying outside the regions that are mutated in the B.1.351 and B.1.1.7 variants. Vaccine-associated CD4 TCRs spanned the whole spike protein, with dominant responses in regions 160-218 and 743-854. Because no day 14 peak-response samples were available, repertoires were characterized only after the peak T cell response. After two AZD1222 doses, both the breadth and the depth of spike-specific TCRs were significantly higher than at day 0 and than in MenACWY recipients.

The CDR3 regions of human TCRbeta chains were analyzed by immunosequencing. Regarding the original processing steps: Repertoire TCRs were checked for matches against a reference library of SARS-CoV-2-specific TCRs that had been generated using the MIRA antigen-specificity platform. Breadth was defined as the fraction of unique TCRs that were SARS-CoV-2-associated, and depth was defined as the fraction of total T cells that were SARS-CoV-2-associated. Using the MIRA data, each spike-specific TCR was mapped to the spike region that the TCR reacts to and placed in a CD4 or CD8 class. Log10-transformed breadth and depth values were compared by one-way ANOVA with Sidak's multiple comparisons tests. In its TCRdb copy, this immuneACCESS table keeps in-frame sequences only and misses some clones. Where compared with another copy, unresolved V genes explain less than half of these, and the others have no known cause. D and trimming were read from the DNA, whereas the V and J calls and clone size are those reported in that table. The sample table lists 150,000 to 200,000 clones, roughly 90% of them with a count of one. Approximately 4.4% of the sample lies in the top ten.

The V and J segments used are TRBV7-8 and TRBJ1-5, and TRBD1 matches 12 of the central bases. This clonotype was sampled from an adult in good health. The sequences come from peripheral blood, collected on day 0 of AZD1222 vaccination. The sequenced DNA is TGTGCCAGCAGCTTAGGGCCGGGACAGGGGGCGTATCAGCCCCAGCATTTT. Translated, it reads CASSLGPGQGAYQPQHF.